This TCR beta chain was sequenced during a study of technical replicates of blood from several donors. Germline CDR1 reads MDHEN; CDR2 reads SYDVKM. After removal of 6 bases from V and 4 bases from J, the junction contained 8 bases not matched to a gene. The CDR3 is 15 residues long. Generated by immunoSEQ multiplex PCR, the TCRdb table keeps only in-frame clones and is missing some. The sample has approximately 14,000 clones; nearly 80% are singletons. What was sequenced was PBMCs. The rearrangement links TRBV28 to TRBJ2-2; 7 nucleotides line up with TRBD2. This receptor was taken from a human donor in good health. The CDR3 sequence is CASRPAGVGTGELFF. DNA of the CDR3: TGTGCCAGCAGGCCGGCGGGGGTGGGCACCGGGGAGCTGTTTTTT.